This T cell receptor beta chain derives from a study of Graves' ophthalmopathy and Graves' hyperthyroidism. Unmatched junction bases numbered 6, after V lost 7 bases and J lost 3 bases. This CDR3 spans 14 amino acids. Germline V lookup: CDR1 MNHEY, CDR2 SVGEGT. This clonotype appeared many times. RNA transcripts provided the template for amplifying TCR beta CDR3 regions. HTBI primers primed a first-round RT-PCR, and a second-round multiplex PCR followed. TCRdb processed the multiplex PCR reads anew with MiXCR; each CDR3 protein has one entry. The sample yields some 350,000 distinct CDR3 sequences, approximately 17% seen once. Stable hyperthyroidism referred to disease that showed no ophthalmopathy within 18 months of follow-up.

This chain links TRBV6-2 or TRBV6-3 with TRBJ2-7; TRBD2 matches 10 bases. The sequence came from an adult woman with stable Graves' hyperthyroidism. The sequencing input was peripheral blood. This CDR3 is CASMPGTSDYEQYF. DNA for the CDR3: TGTGCCAGCATGCCCGGGACTAGCGACTACGAGCAGTACTTC.